This T cell receptor beta chain is drawn from a study of CD4 and CD8 cells across lung adenocarcinoma regions (dated by TCRdb to 2016 to 2018). Looking at the study overall: The study examined intratumor heterogeneity of the T cell receptor repertoire by comparing tumor centers with tumor margins.

The CDR3 spans 13 residues, from the cysteine through the phenylalanine. The entry retains the CDR3 DNA only, 39 bases that are in frame from base 1. CDR1 and CDR2 (GTSNPN, SVGIG) derive from the germline V gene (reference sequence). The donors were patients who had localized lung adenocarcinoma, which is a subtype of non-small cell lung cancer. Samples were obtained from the margins of localized lung adenocarcinomas. CD4+ T cells from tumor tissue were profiled separately from CD8+ T cells for TCR repertoire analysis. Worth noting for this clonotype: Its target antigen remains unknown. One junction end does not reproduce the germline sequence, and a read error may be involved.

Libraries were prepared through PCR. TCRdb records HiSeq X Ten as the sequencer. The raw public data were reprocessed by TCRdb itself: fastp quality trimming at Q25, MiXCR clonotype calling, in-frame beta chains only. Each entry is one CDR3 protein sequence, shown with its most common DNA and genes. Across this sample there are about 8,500 distinct CDR3 sequences, with about 46% seen only once. The ten largest clones take up around 17% of the sample. Recombination joined TRBV30 with TRBJ2-1; the D gene is not confidently resolved. The source is a female donor with lung adenocarcinoma. The CD4 and CD8 labels of this study may be unreliable. The sequenced material came from CD4+ T cells from the margin of a lung tumor. Reading the label with the study, this specimen's cell subset or site is: tumor margin region. The nucleotides read TGTGCCTGGAGTGTACCCGGGTCCGGTGAGCAGTTTTTC. Translated, it gives CAWSVPGSGEQFF.